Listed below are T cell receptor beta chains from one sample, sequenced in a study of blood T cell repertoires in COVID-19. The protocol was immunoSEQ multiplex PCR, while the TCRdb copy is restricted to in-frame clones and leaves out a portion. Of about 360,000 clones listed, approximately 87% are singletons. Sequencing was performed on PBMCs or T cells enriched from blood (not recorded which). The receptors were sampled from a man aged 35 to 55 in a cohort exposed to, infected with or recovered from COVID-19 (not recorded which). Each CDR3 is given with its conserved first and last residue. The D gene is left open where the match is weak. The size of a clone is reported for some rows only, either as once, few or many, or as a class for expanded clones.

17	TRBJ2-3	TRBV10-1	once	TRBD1	CASSDPTGGRHADTQYF	TGCGCCAGCAGTGACCCGACAGGGGGCCGGCACGCAGATACGCAGTATTTT
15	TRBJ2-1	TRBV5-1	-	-	CASSLVGSSYNEQFF	TGCGCCAGCAGCCTGGTGGGGAGCTCCTACAATGAGCAGTTCTTC
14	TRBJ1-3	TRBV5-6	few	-	CASSLAGSGNTIYF	TGTGCCAGCAGCTTGGCAGGTTCTGGAAACACCATATATTTT
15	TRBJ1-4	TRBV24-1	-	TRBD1	CATSEAGTGFEKLFF	TGTGCCACCAGTGAGGCCGGGACAGGGTTTGAAAAACTGTTTTTT
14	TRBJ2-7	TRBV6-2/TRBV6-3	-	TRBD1	CASSWGQAPYEQYF	TGTGCCAGCAGTTGGGGACAGGCACCCTACGAGCAGTACTTC
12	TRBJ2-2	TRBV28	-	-	CASSRNTGELFF	TGTGCCAGCAGTCGGAACACCGGGGAGCTGTTTTTT
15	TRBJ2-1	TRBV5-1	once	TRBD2	CASSPDGTTYNEQFF	TGCGCCAGCAGTCCGGACGGGACTACCTACAATGAGCAGTTCTTC
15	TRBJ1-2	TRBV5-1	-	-	CASSLAAGQDYGYTF	TGCGCCAGTAGCTTGGCCGCAGGGCAGGACTATGGCTACACCTTC
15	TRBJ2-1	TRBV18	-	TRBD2	CASSLLAVSYNEQFF	TGTGCCAGCTCACTACTAGCGGTCTCCTACAATGAGCAGTTCTTC
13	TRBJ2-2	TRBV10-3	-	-	CAISEPPAGELFF	TGTGCCATCAGTGAGCCCCCCGCCGGGGAGCTGTTTTTT
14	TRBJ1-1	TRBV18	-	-	CASSPSAGGTEAFF	TGTGCCAGCTCACCATCGGCCGGGGGAACTGAAGCTTTCTTT
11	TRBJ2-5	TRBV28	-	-	CALGGIKTQYF	TGTGCCCTCGGAGGGATAAAGACCCAGTACTTC
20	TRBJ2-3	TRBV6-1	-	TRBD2	CASSDQHLAGGLISTDTQYF	TGTGCCAGCAGTGATCAGCATCTAGCGGGAGGGCTTATAAGCACAGATACGCAGTATTTT
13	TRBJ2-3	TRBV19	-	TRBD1	CASGWTGADTQYF	TGTGCCAGTGGATGGACAGGTGCAGATACGCAGTATTTT
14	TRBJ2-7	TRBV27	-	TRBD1	CASSRQGILLEQYF	TGTGCCAGCAGTCGACAGGGGATATTACTCGAGCAGTACTTC
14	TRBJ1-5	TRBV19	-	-	CASSMATSNQPQHF	TGTGCCAGTAGTATGGCCACCAGCAATCAGCCCCAGCATTTT
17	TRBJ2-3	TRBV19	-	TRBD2	CASSSRRTSGRIDTQYF	TGTGCCAGTAGTTCTCGACGGACTAGCGGGAGAATCGATACGCAGTATTTT
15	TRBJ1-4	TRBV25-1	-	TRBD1	CASSGRQGPPEKLFF	TGTGCCAGCAGTGGGCGACAGGGGCCGCCTGAAAAACTGTTTTTT